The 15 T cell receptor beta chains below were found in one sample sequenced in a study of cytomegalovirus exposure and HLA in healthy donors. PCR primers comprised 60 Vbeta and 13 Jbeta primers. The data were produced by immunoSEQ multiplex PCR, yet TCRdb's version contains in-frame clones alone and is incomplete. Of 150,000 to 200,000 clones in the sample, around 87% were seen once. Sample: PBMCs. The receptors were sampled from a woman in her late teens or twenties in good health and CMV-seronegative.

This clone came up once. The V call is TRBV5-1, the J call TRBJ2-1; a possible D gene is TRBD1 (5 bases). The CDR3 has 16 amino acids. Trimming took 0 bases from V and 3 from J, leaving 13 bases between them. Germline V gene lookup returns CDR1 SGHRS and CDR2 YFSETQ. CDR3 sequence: CASSLAPSDNYNEQFF. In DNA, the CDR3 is TGCGCCAGCAGCTTGGCCCCCTCGGACAACTACAATGAGCAGTTCTTC.

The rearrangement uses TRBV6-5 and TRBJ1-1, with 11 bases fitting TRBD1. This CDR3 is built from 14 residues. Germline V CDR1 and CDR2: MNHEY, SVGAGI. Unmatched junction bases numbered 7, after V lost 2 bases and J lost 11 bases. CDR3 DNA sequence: TGTGCCAGCAGTTACCGGATTGGACAGGGGGCGGCTTTCTTT. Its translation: CASSYRIGQGAAFF.

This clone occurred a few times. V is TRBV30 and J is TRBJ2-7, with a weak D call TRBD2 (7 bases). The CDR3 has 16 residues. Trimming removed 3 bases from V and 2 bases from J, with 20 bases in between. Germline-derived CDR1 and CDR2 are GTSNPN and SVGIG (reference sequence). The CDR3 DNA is TGTGCCTGGAGCGGGAACGGCAGGGGACTAACCTACGAGCAGTACTTC. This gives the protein CAWSGNGRGLTYEQYF.

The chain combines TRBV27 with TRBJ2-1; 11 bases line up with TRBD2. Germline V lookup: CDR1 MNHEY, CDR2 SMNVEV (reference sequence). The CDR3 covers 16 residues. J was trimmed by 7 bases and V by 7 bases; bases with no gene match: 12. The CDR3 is CASTLLTSGTANEQFF. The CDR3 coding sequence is TGTGCCAGCACCCTGCTGACTAGCGGGACGGCAAATGAGCAGTTCTTC.

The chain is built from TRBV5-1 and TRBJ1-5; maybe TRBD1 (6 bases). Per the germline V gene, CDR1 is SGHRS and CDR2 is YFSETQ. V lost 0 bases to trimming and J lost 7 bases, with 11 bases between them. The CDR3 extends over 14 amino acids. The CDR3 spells CASSLGQGRQPQHF. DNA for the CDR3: TGCGCCAGCAGCTTGGGGCAGGGGCGGCAGCCCCAGCATTTT.

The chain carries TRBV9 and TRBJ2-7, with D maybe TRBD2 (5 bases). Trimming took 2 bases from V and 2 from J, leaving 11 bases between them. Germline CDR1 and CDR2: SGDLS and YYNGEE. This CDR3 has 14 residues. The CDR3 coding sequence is TGTGCCAGCAGCGTCGGGGTGAAGACCTACGAGCAGTACTTC. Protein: CASSVGVKTYEQYF.

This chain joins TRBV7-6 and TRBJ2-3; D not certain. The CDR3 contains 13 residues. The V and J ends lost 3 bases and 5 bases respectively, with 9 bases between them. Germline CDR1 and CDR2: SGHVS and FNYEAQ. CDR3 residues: CASSLVNGDTQYF. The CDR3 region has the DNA TGTGCCAGCAGCTTGGTCAACGGAGATACGCAGTATTTT.

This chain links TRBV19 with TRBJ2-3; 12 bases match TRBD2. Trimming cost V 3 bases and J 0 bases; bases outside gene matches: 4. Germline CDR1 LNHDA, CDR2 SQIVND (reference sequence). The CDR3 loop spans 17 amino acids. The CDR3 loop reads CASSILGLAGSTDTQYF. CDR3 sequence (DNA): TGTGCCAGTAGTATCCTCGGACTAGCGGGGAGCACAGATACGCAGTATTTT.

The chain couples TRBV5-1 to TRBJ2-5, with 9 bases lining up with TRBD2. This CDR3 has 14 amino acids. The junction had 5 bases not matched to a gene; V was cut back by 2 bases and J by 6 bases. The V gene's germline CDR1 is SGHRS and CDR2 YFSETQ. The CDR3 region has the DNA TGCGCCAGCAGCTTTCCTAGCGGGGAAAAGACCCAGTACTTC. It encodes CASSFPSGEKTQYF.

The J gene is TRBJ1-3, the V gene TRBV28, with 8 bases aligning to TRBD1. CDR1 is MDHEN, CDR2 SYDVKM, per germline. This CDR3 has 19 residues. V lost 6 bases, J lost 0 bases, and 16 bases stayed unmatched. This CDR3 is CASRIRAGGAGASGNTIYF. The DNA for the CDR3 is TGTGCCAGCAGGATCCGCGCAGGGGGCGCGGGGGCCTCTGGAAACACCATATATTTT.

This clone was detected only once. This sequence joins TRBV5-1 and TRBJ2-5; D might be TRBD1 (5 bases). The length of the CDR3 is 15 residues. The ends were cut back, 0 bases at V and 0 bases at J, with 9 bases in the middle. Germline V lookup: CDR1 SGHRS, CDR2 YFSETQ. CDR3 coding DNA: TGCGCCAGCAGCTTGGCGGACATGTACCAAGAGACCCAGTACTTC. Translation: CASSLADMYQETQYF.

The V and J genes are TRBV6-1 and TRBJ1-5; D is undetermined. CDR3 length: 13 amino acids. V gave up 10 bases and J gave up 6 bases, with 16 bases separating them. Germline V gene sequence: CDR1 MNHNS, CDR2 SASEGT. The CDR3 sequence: CAIDGEFGQPQHF. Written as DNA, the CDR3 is TGTGCCATCGACGGGGAGTTTGGTCAGCCCCAGCATTTT.

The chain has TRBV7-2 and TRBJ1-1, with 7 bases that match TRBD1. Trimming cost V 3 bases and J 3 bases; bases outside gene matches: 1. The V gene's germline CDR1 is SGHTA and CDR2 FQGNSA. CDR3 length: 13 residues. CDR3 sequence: CASSFQGDTEAFF. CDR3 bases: TGTGCCAGCAGCTTTCAGGGGGACACTGAAGCTTTCTTT.

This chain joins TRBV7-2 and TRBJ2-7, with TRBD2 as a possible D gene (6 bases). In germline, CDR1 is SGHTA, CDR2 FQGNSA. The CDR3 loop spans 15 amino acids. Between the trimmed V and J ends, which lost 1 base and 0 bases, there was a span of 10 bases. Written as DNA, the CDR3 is TGTGCCAGCAGCTTAGTAGCGGAAGGCTCCTACGAGCAGTACTTC. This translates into CASSLVAEGSYEQYF.

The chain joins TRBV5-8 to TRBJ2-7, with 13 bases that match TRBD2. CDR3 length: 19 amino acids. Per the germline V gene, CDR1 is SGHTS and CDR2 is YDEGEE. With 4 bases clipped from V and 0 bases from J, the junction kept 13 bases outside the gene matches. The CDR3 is CASSDVGGLAGFFSYEQYF. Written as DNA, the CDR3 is TGTGCCAGCAGCGACGTCGGGGGACTAGCGGGATTTTTCTCCTACGAGCAGTACTTC.